These 21 T cell receptor gamma chains were all obtained from the same sample, sequenced in a study of γδ T cells in repeated Plasmodium falciparum infection (dated by TCRdb to the early 2020s). The library was prepared using multiplex PCR. Instrument used: Illumina MiSeq. TCRdb called clones afresh from the public reads with CATT; identical DNA rows were later merged. The sample records around 24,000 gamma-chain clones, 3% of which are singletons. In total, the top ten clones hold 30% to 35% of the sample. For bulk TCR repertoire analysis, Vgamma9/Vdelta2+ and Vdelta2-negative gammadelta T cell populations were isolated by flow sorting from peripheral blood mononuclear cells. The sequenced sample consisted of gamma-delta T cells from blood. The receptors were gathered from a pool of human donors (malaria-infected and uninfected, not separated).

This clone was picked up a small number of times. The protein given by TCRdb reflects a much larger clone and differs at residue 4 from this DNA's translation, likely from a read error; the protein shown is the DNA's translation. The rearrangement joins TRGV9 to TRGJP. TCRdb is silent on the J gene; assignment here came from matching the DNA to germline. Germline CDR1 reads GITISATS; CDR2 reads ISYDGTV (reference sequence). CDR3 length: 17 amino acids. For the CDR3, the DNA is TGTGCCTTGCGGGAGGCAACCTTGGAGTTGGGCAAAAAAATCAAGGTATTT. Its translation: CALREATLELGKKIKVF.

Ten or more counts support this clone. This is likely an artifact of a read error, given a far larger clone one base away. In the same sample, other DNA sequences code for this CDR3. The rearrangement joins TRGV9 to TRGJ1 or TRGJ2. No J gene was available from TCRdb, and it was assigned here by a germline match of the DNA. CDR3 size: 12 residues. Per the germline V gene, CDR1 is GITISATS and CDR2 is ISYDGTV (reference sequence). The V segment lost 2 bases and the J segment 11 bases; nucleotides outside the gene matches: 9. Here the CDR3 DNA reads TGTGCCTTGTGGGAGGGAAGTGATGAGAAACTCTTT. Protein product: CALWEGSDEKLF.

This clone was observed many times. The J gene is TRGJ1 or TRGJ2, the V gene TRGV9. The J gene, absent from TCRdb, was called here by matching the DNA to germline. Germline-derived CDR1 and CDR2 are GITISATS and ISYDGTV (reference sequence). The V segment lost 6 bases and the J segment 11 bases; nucleotides outside the gene matches: 10. The CDR3 covers 11 residues. The CDR3, as DNA: TGTGCCTTGTGGAGGCTGTTCGAGAAACTCTTT. The encoded protein is CALWRLFEKLF.

This clone was found a few times. This DNA's translation and the protein TCRdb lists, from a much larger clone, do not match at residue 3, likely due to a read error; the protein shown is translated from the DNA. The gene calls are TRGV4 and TRGJ1 or TRGJ2. Germline matching of the DNA provided the J gene here, since TCRdb leaves it blank. The CDR3 consists of 14 residues. Germline V gene sequence: CDR1 EGSTGY, CDR2 YDSYTSSV. CDR3 sequence: CAIWDVEVGRRKLF. The CDR3 bases are TGTGCCATCTGGGATGTGGAAGTCGGAAGGCGGAAACTCTTT.

This clone was counted only a few times. The protein in TCRdb stems from a much larger clone and differs at residue 3 from this DNA's translation, likely a read error; here the protein is translated from the DNA. This chain connects TRGV2 to TRGJ1 or TRGJ2. The J gene was not available in TCRdb and was assigned here by matching the DNA to germline segments. Germline V gives CDR1 EGSNGY, CDR2 YDSYNSKV. The CDR3 contains 14 residues. CDR3 loop: CAAWDPFNYYKKLF. The DNA of the CDR3 is TGTGCCGCCTGGGACCCGTTCAATTATTATAAGAAACTCTTT.

Of note for this clone: Given a far larger clone just one base away, this is likely a sequencing read error. The sample has other DNA sequences that encode this CDR3 too. This chain links TRGV8 with TRGJ1 or TRGJ2. Because TCRdb records no J gene, it was assigned here through a match of the DNA to germline. The V gene end was trimmed by 10 bases and the J gene end by 6 bases; junction bases not matched to a gene: 9. The length of the CDR3 is 11 residues. Germline assignment: CDR1 VENAVY and CDR2 YDSYNSRV. In nucleotides, the CDR3 is TGTGCCACTTGCTGGGGTTATAAGAAACTCTTT. It specifies CATCWGYKKLF.

This clone was seen many times. The protein held in TCRdb is that of a much larger clone and does not match this DNA's translation at residue 3, likely because of a read error; the protein shown is translated from the DNA. The chain is built from TRGV9 and TRGJP. This CDR3 contains 16 residues. Germline V gene lookup returns CDR1 GITISATS and CDR2 ISYDGTV (reference sequence). The CDR3 DNA is TGTGCCTCGTGGGAGGAACGGGAGTTGGGCAAAAAAATCAAGGTATTT. Amino acids: CASWEERELGKKIKVF.

The sample holds many counts of this clone. This DNA translates differently at residue 3 from the TCRdb protein, which is that of a much larger clone; a read error is likely, and the protein shown is the DNA's own translation. As DNA, the CDR3 is TGTGCCGCCTGGGACGGGCCGGGTAGTGATTGGATCAAGACGTTT. It is translated as CAAWDGPGSDWIKTF. The chain recombines TRGV2 with TRGJP2. Looked up from germline, CDR1 is EGSNGY and CDR2 is YDSYNSKV. The CDR3 runs 15 residues.

Turning to this clone: A read error likely explains why the TCRdb protein, taken from a much larger clone, differs from this DNA's translation at residue 10; the protein shown is translated from the DNA. The V gene is TRGV9, the J gene TRGJ1 or TRGJ2. TCRdb does not report a J gene; here it was assigned by matching the DNA to germline references. V shed 2 bases, J shed 5 bases, and the junction held 12 bases outside the gene matches. The length of the CDR3 is 15 residues. Germline V gene lookup returns CDR1 GITISATS and CDR2 ISYDGTV (reference sequence). CDR3 region: CALWEGNLPHYKKLF. The DNA of the CDR3 is TGTGCCTTGTGGGAGGGGAACCTACCTCATTATAAGAAACTCTTT.

This clone was counted only a few times. The protein in TCRdb stems from a much larger clone and differs at residue 7 from this DNA's translation, likely a read error; here the protein is translated from the DNA. The chain couples TRGV9 to TRGJ1 or TRGJ2. The J gene comes from matching the DNA to germline here; TCRdb lacks it. V was pared by 0 bases and J by 0 bases, with 17 bases of the junction left unmatched. The germline V gene has CDR1 GITISATS and CDR2 ISYDGTV (reference sequence). This CDR3 is built from 19 residues. CDR3 residues: CALWEVTIDRLENYYKKLF. DNA for the CDR3: TGTGCCTTGTGGGAGGTGACTATTGATCGACTAGAGAATTATTATAAGAAACTCTTT.

This clone was detected many times. The TCRdb record carries a much larger clone's protein, which differs from this DNA's translation at residue 9; a read error is the likely cause, and the protein listed here is the DNA translation. The rearrangement links TRGV2 to TRGJ1 or TRGJ2. Here the J gene came from matching the DNA to germline, since TCRdb omits it. Germline assignment: CDR1 EGSNGY and CDR2 YDSYNSKV. The CDR3 is made up of 12 amino acids. The CDR3 spells CATWDGYYRKLF. In DNA, the CDR3 is TGTGCCACCTGGGACGGTTATTATAGGAAACTCTTT.

This clone occurred a few times. This probably arose from a read error, given a far larger clone one base away. Other nucleotide sequences from this sample produce the same CDR3. The J gene is TRGJP1, the V gene TRGV9. The J gene was missing in TCRdb and was found by matching the end of the DNA to germline. The CDR3 contains 14 residues. J gave up 3 bases and V 2 bases, and 3 bases lay outside the gene matches. Germline V lookup: CDR1 GITISATS, CDR2 ISYDGTV (reference sequence). DNA for the CDR3: TGTGCCTTGTGGGAGGACGCCACTGGTTGGTTCAAGATATTT. Translation gives CALWEDATGWFKIF.

In its sample, this clone was seen a few times. The TCRdb record carries a much larger clone's protein, which differs from this DNA's translation at residue 14; a read error is the likely cause, and the protein listed here is the DNA translation. The rearrangement uses TRGV9 and TRGJP. Assignment of the J gene here rests on matching the DNA to germline, because TCRdb gives none. The germline V gene encodes CDR1 GITISATS and CDR2 ISYDGTV (reference sequence). The CDR3 loop spans 17 amino acids. The CDR3 DNA sequence: TGTGCCTTGTGGGAGGCACAAAAAGAGTTGGGCAAAAAAGTCAAGGTATTT. It is translated as CALWEAQKELGKKVKVF.

There are many counts of this clone. TCRdb assigns this DNA the protein of a much larger clone, which departs from its translation at residue 11; this likely reflects a read error, and the protein shown comes from translating the DNA. J gene calling gave no result, while the V gene is TRGV9. From germline, CDR1 is GITISATS and CDR2 ISYDGTV (reference sequence). There are 13 residues in the CDR3. In nucleotides, the CDR3 is TGTGCCTTGTGGGAGGTGCCCCATTATAAGGAACTCTTT. Protein product: CALWEVPHYKELF.

As regards this clone: The protein given by TCRdb reflects a much larger clone and differs at residue 10 from this DNA's translation, likely from a read error; the protein shown is the DNA's translation. In DNA, the CDR3 is TGTGCCTTGTGGGAGGCGTACCGAAATTCTTATAAGAAACTCTTT. Encoded protein: CALWEAYRNSYKKLF. The V and J genes are TRGV9 and TRGJ1 or TRGJ2. The germline CDR1 and CDR2 sequences are GITISATS and ISYDGTV (reference sequence). There are 15 residues in the CDR3.

The table lists this clone with many counts. For this DNA, TCRdb reports the protein of a much larger clone, which diverges at residue 8, most likely from a read error; the protein presented here is translated directly from the DNA. The rearrangement joins TRGV9 to TRGJ1 or TRGJ2. The J gene, absent from TCRdb, was called here by matching the DNA to germline. Germline CDR1 reads GITISATS; CDR2 reads ISYDGTV (reference sequence). The CDR3 extends over 15 amino acids. J was trimmed by 4 bases and V by 1 base; bases with no gene match: 10. The CDR3 DNA follows: TGTGCCTTGTGGGAGGTTACTAGTACCTATTATAAGAAACTCTTT. Protein product: CALWEVTSTYYKKLF.

The sample holds a few counts of this clone. The protein TCRdb lists belongs to a much larger clone and differs from this DNA's translation at residue 13, which points to a read error; the protein shown is made from the DNA. For the V gene the call is TRGV2; the J gene has no call. The CDR3 length is 14 residues. Germline lookup yields CDR1 EGSNGY and CDR2 YDSYNSKV. The CDR3 DNA reads TGTGCCACCTGGGACGCATACGTTAAAGGCTTTCAGCACTTT. Translated: CATWDAYVKGFQHF.

In this sample, this clone turned up a few times. V and J are TRGV9 and TRGJP. TCRdb does not report a J gene; here it was assigned by matching the DNA to germline references. Trimming cost V 2 bases and J 4 bases; bases outside gene matches: 14. This CDR3 is 20 amino acids long. Germline CDR1 is GITISATS and CDR2 is ISYDGTV (reference sequence). The CDR3 spells CALWEGADLLQELGKKIKVF. Here the CDR3 DNA reads TGTGCCTTGTGGGAGGGTGCCGATCTACTACAAGAGTTGGGCAAAAAAATCAAGGTATTT.

This clone came up many times. TCRdb's protein for this DNA is that of a much larger clone and differs from the translation at residue 9, likely a read error; the protein shown is the DNA translation. The chain employs TRGV9 and TRGJP2. TCRdb does not report a J gene; here it was assigned by matching the DNA to germline references. After removal of 3 bases from V and 6 bases from J, the junction contained 10 bases not matched to a gene. CDR3 length: 15 residues. Germline V CDR1 and CDR2: GITISATS, ISYDGTV (reference sequence). The CDR3 loop is CALWEPVGCDWIKTF. CDR3 DNA sequence: TGTGCCTTGTGGGAGCCGGTCGGTTGTGATTGGATCAAGACGTTT.

This clone turned up a few times. The CDR3 protein is CATWDGNYYKKLF. CDR3 DNA sequence: TGTGCCACCTGGGACGGGAACTATTATAAGAAGCTCTTT. The V gene call is TRGV2, and the J gene call is absent. Germline CDR1 and CDR2: EGSNGY and YDSYNSKV. The CDR3 is 13 residues long.

Points on this clone: TCRdb shows a much larger clone's protein in place of this DNA's translation, and the two differ at residue 12, likely through a read error; the protein shown is translated from the DNA. J is TRGJP and V is TRGV9. Assignment of the J gene here rests on matching the DNA to germline, because TCRdb gives none. This CDR3 is 17 amino acids long. In germline, CDR1 is GITISATS, CDR2 ISYDGTV (reference sequence). The DNA of the CDR3 is TGTGCCTTGTGGGAGGTGCAAGGGGGGTTGGGCACAAAAATCAAGGTATTT. It specifies CALWEVQGGLGTKIKVF.